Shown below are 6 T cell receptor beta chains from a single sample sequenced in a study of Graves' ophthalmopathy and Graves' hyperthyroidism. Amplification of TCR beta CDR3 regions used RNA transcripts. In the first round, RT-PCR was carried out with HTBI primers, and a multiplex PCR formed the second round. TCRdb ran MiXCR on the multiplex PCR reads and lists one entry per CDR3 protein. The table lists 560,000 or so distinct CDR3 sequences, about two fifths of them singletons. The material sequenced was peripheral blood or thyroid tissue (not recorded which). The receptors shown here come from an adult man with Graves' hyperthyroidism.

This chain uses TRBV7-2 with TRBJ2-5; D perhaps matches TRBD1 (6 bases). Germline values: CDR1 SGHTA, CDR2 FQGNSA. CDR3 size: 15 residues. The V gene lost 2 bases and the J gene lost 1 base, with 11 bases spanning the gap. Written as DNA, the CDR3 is TGTGCCAGCAGCTTAACAGGGCAGAGCCAAGAGACCCAGTACTTC. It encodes CASSLTGQSQETQYF.

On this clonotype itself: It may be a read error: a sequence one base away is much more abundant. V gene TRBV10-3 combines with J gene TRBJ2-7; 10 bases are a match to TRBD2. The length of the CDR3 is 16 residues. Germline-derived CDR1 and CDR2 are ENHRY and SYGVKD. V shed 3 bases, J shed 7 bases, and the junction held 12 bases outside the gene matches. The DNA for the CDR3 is TGTGCCATCAGTGAAGGACTAGCGGCATGGGAGAGGGAGCAGTACTTC. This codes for CAISEGLAAWEREQYF.

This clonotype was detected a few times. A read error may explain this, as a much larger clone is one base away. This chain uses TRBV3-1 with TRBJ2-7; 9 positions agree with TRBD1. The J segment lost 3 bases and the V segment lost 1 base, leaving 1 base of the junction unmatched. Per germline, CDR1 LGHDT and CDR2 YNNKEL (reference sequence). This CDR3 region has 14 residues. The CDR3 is CASSQGQGDYEQYF. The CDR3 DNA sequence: TGTGCCAGCAGCCAAGGACAGGGGGACTACGAGCAGTACTTC.

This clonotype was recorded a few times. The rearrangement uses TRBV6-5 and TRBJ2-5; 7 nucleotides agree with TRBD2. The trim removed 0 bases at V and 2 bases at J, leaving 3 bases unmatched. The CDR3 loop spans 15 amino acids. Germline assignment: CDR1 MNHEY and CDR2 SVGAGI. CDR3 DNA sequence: TGTGCCAGCAGTTACTCCGGGGGGAATCAAGAGACCCAGTACTTC. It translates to CASSYSGGNQETQYF.

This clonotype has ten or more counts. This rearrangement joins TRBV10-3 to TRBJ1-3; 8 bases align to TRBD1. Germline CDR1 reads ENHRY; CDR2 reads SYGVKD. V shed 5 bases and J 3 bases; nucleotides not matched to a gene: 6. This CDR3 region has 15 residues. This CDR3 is CAISQGAGGGNTIYF. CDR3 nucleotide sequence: TGTGCCATCAGTCAGGGGGCCGGAGGTGGAAACACCATATATTTT.

DNA of the CDR3: TGTGCCAGCAGTGGGGAGACCCGCGAGCAGTACTTC. Translated: CASSGETREQYF. This chain joins TRBV2 and TRBJ2-7, with a tentative D call TRBD2 (5 bases). V lost 4 bases and J 6 bases, leaving 10 bases between the germline ends. The CDR3 length is 12 residues. Germline CDR1 is SNHLY and CDR2 is FYNNEI.